A single T cell receptor (beta chain) is shown here with its context. Specified time point: cycle 4 day 1 (C4D1), after 6 weeks of nivolumab. In every patient, relapse followed autologous stem cell transplantation, while exposure to brentuximab vedotin differed. This entry comes from a study of PD-1 blockade in classical Hodgkin lymphoma. Clones were read by immunoSEQ multiplex PCR, and TCRdb kept only the in-frame ones, dropping some. The sample lists 17,000 or so clones, about 83% occurring once. Trimming took off 4 bases at V and 5 bases at J, with 9 bases between the two ends. This CDR3 has 13 amino acids. Germline values: CDR1 SGHRS, CDR2 YFSETQ.

The rearrangement joins TRBV5-1 to TRBJ2-2, with D unresolved. The clonotype was recovered from a human donor with classical Hodgkin lymphoma. The material was peripheral blood mononuclear cells (PBMCs), obtained before the fourth cycle of nivolumab. The CDR3 region is CASSDWGTGELFF. CDR3 in DNA: TGCGCCAGCAGCGACTGGGGTACCGGGGAGCTGTTTTTT.